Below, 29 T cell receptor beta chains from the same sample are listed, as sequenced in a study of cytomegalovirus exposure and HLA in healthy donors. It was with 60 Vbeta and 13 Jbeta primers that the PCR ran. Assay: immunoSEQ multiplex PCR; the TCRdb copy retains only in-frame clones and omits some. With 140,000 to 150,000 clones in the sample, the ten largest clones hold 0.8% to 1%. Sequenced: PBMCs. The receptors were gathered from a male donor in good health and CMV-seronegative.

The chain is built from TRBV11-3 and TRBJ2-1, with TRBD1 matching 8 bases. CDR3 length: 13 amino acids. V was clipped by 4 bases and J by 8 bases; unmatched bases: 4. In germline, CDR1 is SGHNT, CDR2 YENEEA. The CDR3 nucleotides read TGTGCCAGCAGCTCCGGACAGGGATATGAGCAGTTCTTC. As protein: CASSSGQGYEQFF.

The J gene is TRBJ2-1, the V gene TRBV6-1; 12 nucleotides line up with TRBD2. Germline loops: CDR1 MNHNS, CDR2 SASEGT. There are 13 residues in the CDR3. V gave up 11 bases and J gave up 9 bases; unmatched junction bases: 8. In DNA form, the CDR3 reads TGTGCCGGTTCGACTAGCGGGAGTAGTGAGCAGTTCTTC. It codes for CAGSTSGSSEQFF.

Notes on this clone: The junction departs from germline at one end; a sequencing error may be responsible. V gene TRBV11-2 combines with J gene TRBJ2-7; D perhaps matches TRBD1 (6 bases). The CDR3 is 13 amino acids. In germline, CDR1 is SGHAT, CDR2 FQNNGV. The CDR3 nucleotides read TGTGCCAGCAGCTTAGCGGGTCTGAGCAGGGGAGTCTTC. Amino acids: CASSLAGLSRGVF.

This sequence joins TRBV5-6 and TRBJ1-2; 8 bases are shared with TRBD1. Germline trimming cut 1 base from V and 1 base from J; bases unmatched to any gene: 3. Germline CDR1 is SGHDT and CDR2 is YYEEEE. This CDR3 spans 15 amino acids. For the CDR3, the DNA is TGTGCCAGCAGCTTGCAGGGACAGGATAACTATGGCTACACCTTC. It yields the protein CASSLQGQDNYGYTF.

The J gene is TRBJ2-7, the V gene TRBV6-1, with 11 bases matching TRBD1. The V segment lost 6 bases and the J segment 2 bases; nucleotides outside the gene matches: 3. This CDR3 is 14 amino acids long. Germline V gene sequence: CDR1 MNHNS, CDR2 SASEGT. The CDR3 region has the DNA TGTGCCAGCAGGGGGACAGGGGGTCCCTACGAGCAGTACTTC. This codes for CASRGTGGPYEQYF.

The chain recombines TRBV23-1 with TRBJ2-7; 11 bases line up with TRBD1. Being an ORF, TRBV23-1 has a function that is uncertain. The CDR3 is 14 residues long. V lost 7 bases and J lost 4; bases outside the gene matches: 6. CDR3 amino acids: CASNLDRGRYEQYF. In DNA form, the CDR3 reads TGCGCCAGCAACCTGGACAGGGGGCGTTACGAGCAGTACTTC.

The CDR3 loop reads CASSSRTTEAFF. CDR3 DNA: TGTGCCAGCAGCTCGCGGACAACTGAAGCTTTCTTT. The V gene is TRBV7-3, the J gene TRBJ1-1, with D maybe TRBD1 (5 bases). With 4 bases removed from V and 5 bases from J, the gap between germline ends came to 8 bases. The germline V gene encodes CDR1 SGHTA and CDR2 FQGTGA. This CDR3 has 12 amino acids.

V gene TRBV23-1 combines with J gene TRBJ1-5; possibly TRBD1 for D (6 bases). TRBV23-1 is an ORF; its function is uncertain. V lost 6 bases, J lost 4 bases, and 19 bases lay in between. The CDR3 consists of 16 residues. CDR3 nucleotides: TGCGCCAGCAGCCATGATGTCACAGGGTCAAATCAGCCCCAGCATTTT. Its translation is CASSHDVTGSNQPQHF.

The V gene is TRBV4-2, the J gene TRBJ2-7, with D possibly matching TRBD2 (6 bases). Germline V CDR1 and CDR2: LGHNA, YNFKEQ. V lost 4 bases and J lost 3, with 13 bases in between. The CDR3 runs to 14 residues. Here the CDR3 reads CASSPGLGYYEQYF. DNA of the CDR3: TGTGCCAGCAGCCCGGGACTGGGATACTACGAGCAGTACTTC.

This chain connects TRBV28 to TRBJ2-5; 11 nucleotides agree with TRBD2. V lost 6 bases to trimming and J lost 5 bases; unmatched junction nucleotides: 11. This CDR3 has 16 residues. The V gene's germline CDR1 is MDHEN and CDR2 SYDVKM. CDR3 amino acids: CASSQTSGALPETQYF. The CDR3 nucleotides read TGTGCCAGCAGCCAGACTAGCGGGGCGCTTCCCGAGACCCAGTACTTC. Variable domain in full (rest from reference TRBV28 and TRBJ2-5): DVKVTQSSRYLVKRTGEKVFLECVQDMDHENMFWYRQDPGLGLRLIYFSYDVKMKEKGDIPEGYSVSREKKERFSLILESASTNQTSMYLCASSQTSGALPETQYFGPGTRLLVL.

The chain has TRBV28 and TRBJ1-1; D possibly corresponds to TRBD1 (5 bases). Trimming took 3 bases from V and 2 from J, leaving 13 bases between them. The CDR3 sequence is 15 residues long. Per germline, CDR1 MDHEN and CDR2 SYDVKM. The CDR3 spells CASSLPPGSNTEAFF. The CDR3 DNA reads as TGTGCCAGCAGTTTGCCCCCAGGGTCAAACACTGAAGCTTTCTTT.

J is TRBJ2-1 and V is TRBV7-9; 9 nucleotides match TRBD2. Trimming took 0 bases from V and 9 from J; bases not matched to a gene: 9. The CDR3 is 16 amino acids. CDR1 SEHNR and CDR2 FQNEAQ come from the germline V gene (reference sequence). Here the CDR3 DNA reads TGTGCCAGCAGCTTAGCGCCGGGACTAGCTGGGGGTGAGCAGTTCTTC. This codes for CASSLAPGLAGGEQFF.

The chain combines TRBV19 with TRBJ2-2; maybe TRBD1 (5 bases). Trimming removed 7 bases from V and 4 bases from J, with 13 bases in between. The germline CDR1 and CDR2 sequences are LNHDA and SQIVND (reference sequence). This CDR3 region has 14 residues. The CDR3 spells CASKGVGGTGELFF. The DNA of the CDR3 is TGTGCCAGTAAAGGGGTCGGCGGCACCGGGGAGCTGTTTTTT.

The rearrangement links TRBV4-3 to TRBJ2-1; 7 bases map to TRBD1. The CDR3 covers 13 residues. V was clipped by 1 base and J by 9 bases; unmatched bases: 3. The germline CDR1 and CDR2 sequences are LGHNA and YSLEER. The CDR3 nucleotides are TGCGCCAGCAGCCAAGTAGCAGGGGGTGAGCAGTTCTTC. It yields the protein CASSQVAGGEQFF.

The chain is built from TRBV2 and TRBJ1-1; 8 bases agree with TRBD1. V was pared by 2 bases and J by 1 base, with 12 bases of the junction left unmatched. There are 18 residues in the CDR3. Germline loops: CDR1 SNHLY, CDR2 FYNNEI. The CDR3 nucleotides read TGTGCCAGCAGTGAAATTTTCGGTTGGGACAGGCGGAACACTGAAGCTTTCTTT. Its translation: CASSEIFGWDRRNTEAFF.

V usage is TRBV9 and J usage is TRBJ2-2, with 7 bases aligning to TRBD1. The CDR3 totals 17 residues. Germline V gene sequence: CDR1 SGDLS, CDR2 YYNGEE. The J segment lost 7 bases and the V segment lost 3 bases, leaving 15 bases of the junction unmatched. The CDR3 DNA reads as TGTGCCAGCAGCGCCTCGGGACAGCTTCGACGGGACGGGGAGCTGTTTTTT. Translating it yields CASSASGQLRRDGELFF.

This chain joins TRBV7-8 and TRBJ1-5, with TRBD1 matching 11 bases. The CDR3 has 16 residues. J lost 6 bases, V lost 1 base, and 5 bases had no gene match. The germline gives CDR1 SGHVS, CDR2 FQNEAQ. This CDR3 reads CASSLVGQGAVQPQHF. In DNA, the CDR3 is TGTGCCAGCAGCTTAGTAGGACAGGGGGCAGTTCAGCCCCAGCATTTT.

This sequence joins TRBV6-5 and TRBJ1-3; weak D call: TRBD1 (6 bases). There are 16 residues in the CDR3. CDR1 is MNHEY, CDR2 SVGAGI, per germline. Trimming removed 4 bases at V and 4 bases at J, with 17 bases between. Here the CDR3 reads CASSFQGQGTGNTIYF. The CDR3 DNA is TGTGCCAGCAGTTTCCAGGGGCAGGGAACCGGAAACACCATATATTTT.

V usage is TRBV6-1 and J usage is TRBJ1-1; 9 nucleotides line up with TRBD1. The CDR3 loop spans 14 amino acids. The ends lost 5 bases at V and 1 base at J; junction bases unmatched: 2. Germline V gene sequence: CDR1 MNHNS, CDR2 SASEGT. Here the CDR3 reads CASSTGQGNTEAFF. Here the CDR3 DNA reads TGTGCCAGCAGTACGGGACAGGGGAACACTGAAGCTTTCTTT.

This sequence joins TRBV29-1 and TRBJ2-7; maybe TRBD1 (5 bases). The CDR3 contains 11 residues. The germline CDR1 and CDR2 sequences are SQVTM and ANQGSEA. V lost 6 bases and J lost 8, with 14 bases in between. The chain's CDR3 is CSVLRVAKQYF. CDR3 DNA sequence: TGCAGCGTCCTCAGGGTAGCCAAGCAGTACTTC.

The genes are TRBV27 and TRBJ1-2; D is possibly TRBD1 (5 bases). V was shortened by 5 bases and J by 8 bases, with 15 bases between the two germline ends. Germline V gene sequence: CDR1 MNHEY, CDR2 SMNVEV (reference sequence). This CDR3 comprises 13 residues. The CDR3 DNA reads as TGTGCCAGCAGTCCCCTTTTTAGGGGCGGCTACACCTTC. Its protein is CASSPLFRGGYTF.

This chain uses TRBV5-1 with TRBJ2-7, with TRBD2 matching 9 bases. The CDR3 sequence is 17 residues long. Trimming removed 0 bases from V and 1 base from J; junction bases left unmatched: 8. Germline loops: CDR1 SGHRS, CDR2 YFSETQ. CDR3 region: CASSLANRLAESYEQYF. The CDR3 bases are TGCGCCAGCAGCTTGGCCAACAGACTAGCGGAATCCTACGAGCAGTACTTC.

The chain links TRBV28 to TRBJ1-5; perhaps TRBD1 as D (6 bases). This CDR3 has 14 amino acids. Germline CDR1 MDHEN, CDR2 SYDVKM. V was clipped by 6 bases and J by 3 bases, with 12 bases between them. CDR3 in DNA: TGTGCCAGCAGCCGTGACAGGTCCAATCAGCCCCAGCATTTT. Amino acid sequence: CASSRDRSNQPQHF.

DNA for the CDR3: TGTGCCAGCTCACCAGAGATTCGCGAGCAGTACTTC. Translation gives CASSPEIREQYF. The V call is TRBV18, the J call TRBJ2-7; the D is unclear. The CDR3 loop spans 12 amino acids. V was pared by 2 bases and J by 6 bases, with 8 bases between. CDR1 is KGHSH, CDR2 LQKENI, per germline.

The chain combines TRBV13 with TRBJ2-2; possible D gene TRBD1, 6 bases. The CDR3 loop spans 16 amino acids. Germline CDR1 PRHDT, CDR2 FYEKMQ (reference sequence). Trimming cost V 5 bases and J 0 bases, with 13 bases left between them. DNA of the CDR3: TGTGCCAGCAGCCCTGGACAGACCTCGAACACCGGGGAGCTGTTTTTT. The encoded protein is CASSPGQTSNTGELFF.

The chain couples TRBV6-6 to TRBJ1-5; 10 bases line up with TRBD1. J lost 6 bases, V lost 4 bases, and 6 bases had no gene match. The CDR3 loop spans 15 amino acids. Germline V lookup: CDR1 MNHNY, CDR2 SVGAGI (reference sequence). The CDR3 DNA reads TGTGCCAGCAGTTCCTCAGGACAGGGGGTTCAGCCCCAGCATTTT. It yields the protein CASSSSGQGVQPQHF.

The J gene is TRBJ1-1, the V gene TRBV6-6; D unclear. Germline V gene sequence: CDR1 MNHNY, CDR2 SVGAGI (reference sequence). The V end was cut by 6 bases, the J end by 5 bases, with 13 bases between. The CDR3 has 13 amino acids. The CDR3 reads CASSQEGWTEAFF. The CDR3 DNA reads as TGTGCCAGCAGCCAGGAGGGTTGGACTGAAGCTTTCTTT.

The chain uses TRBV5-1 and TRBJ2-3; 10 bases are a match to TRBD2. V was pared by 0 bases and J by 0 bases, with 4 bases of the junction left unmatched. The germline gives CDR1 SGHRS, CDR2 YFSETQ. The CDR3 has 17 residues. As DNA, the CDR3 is TGCGCCAGCAGCTTGGAAGAGCGGGAGGGAAGCACAGATACGCAGTATTTT. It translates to CASSLEEREGSTDTQYF.

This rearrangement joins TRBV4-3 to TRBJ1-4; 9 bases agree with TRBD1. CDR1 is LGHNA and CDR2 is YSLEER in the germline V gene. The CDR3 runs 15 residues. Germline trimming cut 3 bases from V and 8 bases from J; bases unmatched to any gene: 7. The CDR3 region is CASSQVDRGREKLFF. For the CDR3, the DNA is TGCGCCAGCAGCCAGGTGGACAGGGGTCGGGAAAAACTGTTTTTT.